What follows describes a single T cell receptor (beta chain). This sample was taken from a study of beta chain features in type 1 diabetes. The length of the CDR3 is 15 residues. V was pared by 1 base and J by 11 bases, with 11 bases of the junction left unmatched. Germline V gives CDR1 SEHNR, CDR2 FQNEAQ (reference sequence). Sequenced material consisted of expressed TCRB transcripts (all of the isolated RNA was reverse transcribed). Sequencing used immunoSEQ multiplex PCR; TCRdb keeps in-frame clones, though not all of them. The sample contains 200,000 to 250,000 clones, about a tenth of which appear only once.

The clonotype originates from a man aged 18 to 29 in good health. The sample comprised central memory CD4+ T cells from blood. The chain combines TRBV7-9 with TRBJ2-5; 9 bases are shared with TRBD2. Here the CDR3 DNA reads TGTGCCAGCAGCTTAGTGCTAGCGGGGTACGAAGAGCAGTACTTC. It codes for CASSLVLAGYEEQYF.